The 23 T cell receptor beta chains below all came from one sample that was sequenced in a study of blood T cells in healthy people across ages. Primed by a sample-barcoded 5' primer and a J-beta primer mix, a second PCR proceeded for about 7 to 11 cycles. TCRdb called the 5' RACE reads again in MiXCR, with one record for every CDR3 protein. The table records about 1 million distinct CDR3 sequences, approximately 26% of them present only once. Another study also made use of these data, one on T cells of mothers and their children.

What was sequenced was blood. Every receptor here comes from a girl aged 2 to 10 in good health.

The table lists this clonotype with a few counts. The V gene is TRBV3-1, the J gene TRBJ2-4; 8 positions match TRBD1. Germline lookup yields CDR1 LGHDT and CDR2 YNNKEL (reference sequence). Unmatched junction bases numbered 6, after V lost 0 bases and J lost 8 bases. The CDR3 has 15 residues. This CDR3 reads CASSQEVQGGDIQYF. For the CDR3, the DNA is TGTGCCAGCAGCCAAGAAGTACAGGGGGGAGACATTCAGTACTTC. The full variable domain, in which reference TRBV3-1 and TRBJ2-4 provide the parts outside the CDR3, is DTAVSQTPKYLVTQMGNDKSIKCEQNLGHDTMYWYKQDSKKFLKIMFSYNNKELIINETVPNRFSPKSPDKAHLNLHINSLELGDSAVYFCASSQEVQGGDIQYFGAGTRLSVL.

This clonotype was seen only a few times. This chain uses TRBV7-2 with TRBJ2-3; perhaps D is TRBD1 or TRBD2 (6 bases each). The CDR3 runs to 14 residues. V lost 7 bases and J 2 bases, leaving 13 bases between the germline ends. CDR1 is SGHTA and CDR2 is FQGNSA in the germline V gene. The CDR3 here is CASNRGPYTDTQYF. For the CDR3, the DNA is TGTGCCAGCAACCGGGGGCCCTACACAGATACGCAGTATTTT.

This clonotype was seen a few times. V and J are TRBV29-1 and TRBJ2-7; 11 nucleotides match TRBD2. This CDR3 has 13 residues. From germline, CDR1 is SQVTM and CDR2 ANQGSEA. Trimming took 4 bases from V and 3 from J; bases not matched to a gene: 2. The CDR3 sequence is CSVALAGGYEQYF. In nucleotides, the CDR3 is TGCAGCGTTGCCCTAGCGGGAGGCTACGAGCAGTACTTC.

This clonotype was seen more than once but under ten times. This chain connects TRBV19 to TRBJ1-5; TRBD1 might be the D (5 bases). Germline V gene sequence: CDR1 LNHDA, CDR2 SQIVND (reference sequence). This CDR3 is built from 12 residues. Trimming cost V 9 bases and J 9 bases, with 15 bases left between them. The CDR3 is CASGTPLWPQHF. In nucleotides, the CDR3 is TGTGCCAGCGGGACGCCCCTTTGGCCCCAGCATTTT.

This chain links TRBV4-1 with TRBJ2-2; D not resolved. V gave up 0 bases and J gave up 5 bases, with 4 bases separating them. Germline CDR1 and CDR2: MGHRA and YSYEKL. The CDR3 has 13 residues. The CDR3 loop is CASSQEWTGELFF. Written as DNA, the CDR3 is TGCGCCAGCAGCCAAGAATGGACCGGGGAGCTGTTTTTT.

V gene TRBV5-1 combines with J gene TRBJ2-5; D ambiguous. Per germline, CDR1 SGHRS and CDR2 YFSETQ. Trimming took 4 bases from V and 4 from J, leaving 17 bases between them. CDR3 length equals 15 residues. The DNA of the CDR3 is TGCGCCAGCAGCAGTGGACGGTGGAACGGAGAGACCCAGTACTTC. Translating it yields CASSSGRWNGETQYF.

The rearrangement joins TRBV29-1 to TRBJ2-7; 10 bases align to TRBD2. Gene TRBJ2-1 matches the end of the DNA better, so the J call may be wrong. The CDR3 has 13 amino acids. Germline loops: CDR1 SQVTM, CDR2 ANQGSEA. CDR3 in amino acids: CSVLLAGRNEQFF. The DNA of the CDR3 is TGCAGCGTGCTACTAGCGGGACGGAATGAGCAGTTCTTC.

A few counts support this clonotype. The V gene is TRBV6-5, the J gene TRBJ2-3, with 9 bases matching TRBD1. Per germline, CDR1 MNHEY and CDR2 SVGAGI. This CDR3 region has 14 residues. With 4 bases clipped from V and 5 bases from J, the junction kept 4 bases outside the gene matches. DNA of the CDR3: TGTGCCAGCAGTTGGGGACAGGGTGAAGATACGCAGTATTTT. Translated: CASSWGQGEDTQYF.

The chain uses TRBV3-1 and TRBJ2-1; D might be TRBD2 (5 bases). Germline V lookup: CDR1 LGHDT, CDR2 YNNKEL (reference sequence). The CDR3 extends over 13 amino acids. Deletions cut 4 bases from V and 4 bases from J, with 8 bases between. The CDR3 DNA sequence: TGTGCCAGCAGCCTCGAGCGGTACAATGAGCAGTTCTTC. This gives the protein CASSLERYNEQFF.

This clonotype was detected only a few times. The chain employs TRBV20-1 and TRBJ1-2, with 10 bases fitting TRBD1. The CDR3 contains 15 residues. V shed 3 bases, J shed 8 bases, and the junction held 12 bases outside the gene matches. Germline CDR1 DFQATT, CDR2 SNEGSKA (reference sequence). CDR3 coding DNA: TGCAGTGCTAGTGGGACAGGGGCAGTAAGGGGCGGCTACACCTTC. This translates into CSASGTGAVRGGYTF.

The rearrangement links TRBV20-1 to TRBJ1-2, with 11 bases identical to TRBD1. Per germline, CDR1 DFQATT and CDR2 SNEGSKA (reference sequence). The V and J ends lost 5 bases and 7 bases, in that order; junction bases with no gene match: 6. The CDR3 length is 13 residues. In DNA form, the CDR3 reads TGCAGTGCTCCGGGACAGGGGGAAGTTGGCTACACCTTC. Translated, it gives CSAPGQGEVGYTF.

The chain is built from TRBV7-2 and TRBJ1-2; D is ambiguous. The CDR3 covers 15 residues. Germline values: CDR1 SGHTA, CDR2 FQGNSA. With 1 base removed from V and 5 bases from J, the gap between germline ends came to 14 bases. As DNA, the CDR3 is TGTGCCAGCAGCTTAGGCGTAGGGAAGGAGTATGGCTACACCTTC. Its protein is CASSLGVGKEYGYTF.

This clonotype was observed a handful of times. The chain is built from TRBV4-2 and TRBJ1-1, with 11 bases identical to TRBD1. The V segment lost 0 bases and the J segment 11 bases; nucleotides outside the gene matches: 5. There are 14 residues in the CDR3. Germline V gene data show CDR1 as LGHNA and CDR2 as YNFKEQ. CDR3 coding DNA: TGTGCCAGCAGCCAAGATCCGGGACAGGGGGTCGCTTTCTTT. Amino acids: CASSQDPGQGVAFF.

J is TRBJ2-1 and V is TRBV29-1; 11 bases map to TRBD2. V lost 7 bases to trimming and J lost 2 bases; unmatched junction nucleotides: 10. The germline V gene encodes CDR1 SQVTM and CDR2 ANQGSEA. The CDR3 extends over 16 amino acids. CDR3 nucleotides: TGCAGCGCCTGCATCATAGCGGGAGGGGCCTACAATGAGCAGTTCTTC. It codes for CSACIIAGGAYNEQFF.

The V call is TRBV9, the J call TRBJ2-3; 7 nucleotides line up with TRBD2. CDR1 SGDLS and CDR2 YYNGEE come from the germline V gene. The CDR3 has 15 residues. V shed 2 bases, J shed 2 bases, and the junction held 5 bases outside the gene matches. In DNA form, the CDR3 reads TGTGCCAGCAGCGTGGGGGGGTCAGACACAGATACGCAGTATTTT. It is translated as CASSVGGSDTDTQYF.

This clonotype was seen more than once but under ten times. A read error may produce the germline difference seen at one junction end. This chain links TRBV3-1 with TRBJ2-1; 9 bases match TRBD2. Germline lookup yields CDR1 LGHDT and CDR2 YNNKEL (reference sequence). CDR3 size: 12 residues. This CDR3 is CAGRQRGDEQFF. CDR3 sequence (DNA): TGTGCCGGCAGACAGCGGGGGGATGAGCAGTTCTTC.

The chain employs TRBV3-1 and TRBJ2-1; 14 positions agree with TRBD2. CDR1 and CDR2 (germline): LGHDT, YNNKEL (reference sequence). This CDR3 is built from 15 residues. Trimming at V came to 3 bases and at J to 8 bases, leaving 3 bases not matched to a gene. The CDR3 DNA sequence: TGTGCCAGCAGCCAGACTAGCGGGGGGGCCCATGAGCAGTTCTTC. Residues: CASSQTSGGAHEQFF.

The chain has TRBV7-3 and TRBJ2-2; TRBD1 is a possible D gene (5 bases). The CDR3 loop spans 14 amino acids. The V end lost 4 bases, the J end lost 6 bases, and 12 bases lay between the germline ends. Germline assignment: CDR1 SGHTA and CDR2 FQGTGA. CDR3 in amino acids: CASSSVSGSGELFF. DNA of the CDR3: TGTGCCAGCAGCTCAGTATCAGGGTCCGGGGAGCTGTTTTTT.

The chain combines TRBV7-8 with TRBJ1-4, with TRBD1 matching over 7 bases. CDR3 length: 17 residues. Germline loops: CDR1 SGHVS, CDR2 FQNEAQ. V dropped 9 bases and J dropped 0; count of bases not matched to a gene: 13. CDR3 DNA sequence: TGTGCCAGTCAGTCCCCGGGACAGACTGCAACTAATGAAAAACTGTTTTTT. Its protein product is CASQSPGQTATNEKLFF.

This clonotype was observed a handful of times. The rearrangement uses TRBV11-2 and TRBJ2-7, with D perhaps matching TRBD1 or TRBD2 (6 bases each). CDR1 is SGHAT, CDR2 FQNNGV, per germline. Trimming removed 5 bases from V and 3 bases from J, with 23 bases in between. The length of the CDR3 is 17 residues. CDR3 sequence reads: CASSGLRGGGPRYEQYF. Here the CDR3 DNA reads TGTGCCAGCAGCGGACTCCGAGGAGGGGGGCCCCGCTACGAGCAGTACTTC.

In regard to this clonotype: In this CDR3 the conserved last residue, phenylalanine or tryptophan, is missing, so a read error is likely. CDR3 region: CAIGKVQGNIQYL. CDR3 coding DNA: TGTGCCATCGGAAAGGTGCAGGGCAACATTCAGTACCTC. The chain links TRBV10-3 to TRBJ2-4; D possibly corresponds to TRBD1 (5 bases). The CDR3 totals 13 residues. Germline assignment: CDR1 ENHRY and CDR2 SYGVKD. V lost 8 bases to trimming and J lost 7 bases, with 15 bases between them.

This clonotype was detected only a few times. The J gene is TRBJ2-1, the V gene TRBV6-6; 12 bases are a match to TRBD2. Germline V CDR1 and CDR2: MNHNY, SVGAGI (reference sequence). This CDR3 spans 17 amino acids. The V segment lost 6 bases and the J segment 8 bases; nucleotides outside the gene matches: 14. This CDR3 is CASRKLAGGVTSHEQFF. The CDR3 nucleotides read TGTGCCAGCAGGAAACTAGCGGGGGGAGTTACGAGCCATGAGCAGTTCTTC.

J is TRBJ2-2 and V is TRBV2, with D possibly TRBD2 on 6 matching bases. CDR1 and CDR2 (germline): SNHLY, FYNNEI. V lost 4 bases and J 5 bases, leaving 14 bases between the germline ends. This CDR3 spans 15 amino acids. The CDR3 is CASSVEGVETGELFF. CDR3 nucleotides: TGTGCCAGCAGTGTGGAGGGAGTAGAGACCGGGGAGCTGTTTTTT.